This TCR beta chain came from a study of T cell changes during pregnancy in multiple sclerosis. The table came from immunoSEQ multiplex PCR; TCRdb's copy has only in-frame clones and leaves some out. The sample records 70,000 to 95,000 clones, approximately 95% being singletons. On this clone itself: Distinct nucleotide sequences in the sample also encode this CDR3.

There are 14 residues in the CDR3. V was clipped by 6 bases and J by 6 bases; unmatched bases: 10. The germline CDR1 and CDR2 sequences are SQVTM and ANQGSEA. The clonotype comes from a female donor with multiple sclerosis, enrolled in a pregnancy study. The specimen was peripheral blood, collected in the first trimester of pregnancy. The chain couples TRBV29-1 to TRBJ2-1; TRBD2 agrees at 8 bases. The CDR3 nucleotides read TGCAGCGTGGCGGGACTAGTATCCGGCAATGAGCAGTTCTTC. Translating gives CSVAGLVSGNEQFF.